Below, 23 T cell receptor beta chains from the same sample are listed, as sequenced in a study of blood T cell repertoires in COVID-19. Data came from immunoSEQ multiplex PCR; TCRdb stores just in-frame clones and leaves some out. The data hold 200,000 or so clones, with roughly 84% observed a single time. Sequenced sample: peripheral blood. These receptor sequences come from a human donor in a cohort sampled during active COVID-19.

The chain is built from TRBV7-9 and TRBJ1-2; no clear D. Germline V gene sequence: CDR1 SEHNR, CDR2 FQNEAQ (reference sequence). CDR3 length: 15 amino acids. Trimming took 5 bases from V and 4 from J, leaving 17 bases between them. CDR3 DNA: TGTGCCAGCAGCCCCACTGTGGAGGCGGCCTATGGCTACACCTTC. Translation gives CASSPTVEAAYGYTF.

The chain combines TRBV19 with TRBJ2-7, with 7 positions matching TRBD1. Germline CDR1 LNHDA, CDR2 SQIVND (reference sequence). CDR3 size: 17 residues. With V trimmed by 3 bases and J by 6 bases, 17 bases remained unmatched. The CDR3 sequence is CASSIRSGPRQGTEQYF. In DNA form, the CDR3 reads TGTGCCAGTAGTATCCGGAGCGGCCCTAGACAGGGAACCGAGCAGTACTTC.

This clone was seen only a few times. This chain connects TRBV19 to TRBJ2-7; the match to TRBD1 covers 7 bases. Per germline, CDR1 LNHDA and CDR2 SQIVND (reference sequence). Unmatched junction bases numbered 6, after V lost 9 bases and J lost 1 base. CDR3 length equals 13 residues. The CDR3 DNA sequence: TGTGCCAGCCGCGAGACAGGGTCCTACGAGCAGTACTTC. Protein sequence: CASRETGSYEQYF.

The rearrangement uses TRBV28 and TRBJ2-7, with 10 bases matching TRBD1. The J segment lost 5 bases and the V segment lost 10 bases, leaving 17 bases of the junction unmatched. This CDR3 spans 16 amino acids. CDR1 is MDHEN and CDR2 is SYDVKM in the germline V gene. CDR3 protein: CATYRGRDRGKHEQYF. CDR3 DNA sequence: TGTGCCACCTACCGGGGCCGGGACAGGGGAAAGCACGAGCAGTACTTC.

The chain carries TRBV5-4 and TRBJ2-1; D is possibly TRBD1 (5 bases). Germline V gives CDR1 SGHNT, CDR2 YYREEE (reference sequence). CDR3 length: 15 residues. V gave up 0 bases and J gave up 4 bases, with 11 bases separating them. The CDR3 DNA is TGTGCCAGCAGCTTGGGTAGGGGTCTGTACAATGAGCAGTTCTTC. Protein sequence: CASSLGRGLYNEQFF.

In the case of this clone: The sample contains more than one DNA sequence encoding this CDR3. The genes are TRBV5-1 and TRBJ2-2; D unclear. The V end lost 1 base, the J end lost 4 bases, and 8 bases lay between the germline ends. The germline V gene has CDR1 SGHRS and CDR2 YFSETQ. The length of the CDR3 is 14 residues. CDR3 sequence (DNA): TGCGCCAGCAGCTTGACAGAGAGCACCGGGGAGCTGTTTTTT. Its protein product is CASSLTESTGELFF. The full variable domain, rest sourced from reference TRBV5-1 and TRBJ2-2, is KAGVTQTPRYLIKTRGQQVTLSCSPISGHRSVSWYQQTPGQGLQFLFEYFSETQRNKGNFPGRFSGRQFSNSRSEMNVSTLELGDSALYLCASSLTESTGELFFGEGSRLTVL.

The chain is built from TRBV5-1 and TRBJ2-5, with D tentatively TRBD1 (6 bases). Trimming took 4 bases from V and 0 from J, leaving 13 bases between them. CDR3 size: 15 residues. Germline CDR1 and CDR2: SGHRS and YFSETQ. The CDR3 reads CASSPTRQDQETQYF. DNA for the CDR3: TGCGCCAGCAGCCCCACGCGACAGGACCAAGAGACCCAGTACTTC.

V gene TRBV7-6 combines with J gene TRBJ2-2; possible D gene TRBD2, 5 bases. The CDR3 sequence is 16 residues long. V was trimmed by 1 base and J by 5 bases, leaving 14 bases between them. Germline CDR1 and CDR2: SGHVS and FNYEAQ. CDR3 region: CASSLEVARFTGELFF. As DNA, the CDR3 is TGTGCCAGCAGCTTAGAGGTAGCGCGTTTTACCGGGGAGCTGTTTTTT.

The chain has TRBV24-1 and TRBJ2-1; TRBD1 matches 10 bases. The germline CDR1 and CDR2 sequences are KGHDR and SFDVKD. The CDR3 extends over 18 amino acids. After removal of 3 bases from V and 2 bases from J, the junction contained 9 bases not matched to a gene. CDR3 in DNA: TGTGCCACCAGTGATATTCGACAGGGGGCTAACGCCTACAATGAGCAGTTCTTC. Amino acid sequence: CATSDIRQGANAYNEQFF.

The rearrangement uses TRBV30 and TRBJ1-3; D gene ambiguous. The CDR3 has 16 residues. V was cut by 1 base and J by 0 bases, with 13 bases left in between. The V gene's germline CDR1 is GTSNPN and CDR2 SVGIG (reference sequence). The chain's CDR3 is CAWSGGYLISGNTIYF. The CDR3 bases are TGTGCCTGGAGTGGAGGCTACCTCATCTCTGGAAACACCATATATTTT.

V usage is TRBV5-6 and J usage is TRBJ2-7; D unresolved. This CDR3 region has 11 residues. Trimming stripped 2 bases from V and 6 bases from J, with 6 bases between. Germline V gives CDR1 SGHDT, CDR2 YYEEEE. The CDR3 nucleotides are TGTGCCAGCAGCTTCAGTACCGAGCAGTACTTC. Amino acid sequence: CASSFSTEQYF.

The chain uses TRBV5-1 and TRBJ1-2, with D unclear. CDR3 size: 15 residues. Germline assignment: CDR1 SGHRS and CDR2 YFSETQ. V shed 3 bases and J shed 0 bases, with 12 bases lying between them. CDR3 DNA: TGCGCCAGCAGCTATGACACCCCGGCTAACTATGGCTACACCTTC. Translation: CASSYDTPANYGYTF.

V usage is TRBV27 and J usage is TRBJ2-5, with 7 bases that match TRBD1. V was pared by 5 bases and J by 5 bases, with 8 bases of the junction left unmatched. The germline CDR1 and CDR2 sequences are MNHEY and SMNVEV (reference sequence). The CDR3 loop spans 14 amino acids. The DNA of the CDR3 is TGTGCCAGCAGTCGCAAGGGACAGTTTGAGACCCAGTACTTC. Protein: CASSRKGQFETQYF.

This clone was detected only a few times. The sample has other DNA sequences that encode this CDR3 too. The V call is TRBV2, the J call TRBJ2-1, with D possibly being TRBD1 (5 bases). The CDR3 sequence is 15 residues long. V was shortened by 1 base and J by 0 bases, with 7 bases between the two germline ends. Germline CDR1 is SNHLY and CDR2 is FYNNEI. In nucleotides, the CDR3 is TGTGCCAGCAGTGAAGGACAGAGCTCCTACAATGAGCAGTTCTTC. This gives the protein CASSEGQSSYNEQFF.

The genes are TRBV6-5 and TRBJ1-2, with 8 positions matching TRBD1. CDR3 length: 15 residues. CDR1 and CDR2 (germline): MNHEY, SVGAGI. Trimming at V came to 6 bases and at J to 6 bases, leaving 12 bases not matched to a gene. The CDR3 here is CASRSTGGITHGYTF. The CDR3, as DNA: TGTGCCAGCAGGTCCACAGGGGGAATAACGCATGGCTACACCTTC.

This clone came up a few times. The V gene is TRBV5-1, the J gene TRBJ1-5; D is possibly TRBD1 (6 bases). Trimming left V 0 bases short and J 5 bases short, with 12 bases between. This CDR3 contains 15 residues. Germline V lookup: CDR1 SGHRS, CDR2 YFSETQ. The CDR3: CASSLGEGDYQPQHF. The CDR3 nucleotides are TGCGCCAGCAGCTTGGGTGAGGGGGATTATCAGCCCCAGCATTTT.

This chain links TRBV7-2 with TRBJ1-2, with TRBD1 matching over 8 bases. CDR1 is SGHTA, CDR2 FQGNSA, per germline. J was trimmed by 4 bases and V by 2 bases; bases with no gene match: 6. The CDR3 spans 15 residues. The CDR3 protein is CASSLSQGVGYGYTF. CDR3 DNA: TGTGCCAGCAGCTTATCACAGGGGGTAGGCTATGGCTACACCTTC.

V gene TRBV7-9 combines with J gene TRBJ1-4, with TRBD1 matching 10 bases. V was clipped by 4 bases and J by 5 bases; unmatched bases: 10. The CDR3 runs to 17 residues. The V gene's germline CDR1 is SEHNR and CDR2 FQNEAQ (reference sequence). CDR3 in DNA: TGTGCCAGCAGCTCCCCCAGCACGGGACAGGGGAATGAAAAACTGTTTTTT. It codes for CASSSPSTGQGNEKLFF.

The chain combines TRBV18 with TRBJ2-3; TRBD1 matches 9 bases. V dropped 10 bases and J dropped 1; count of bases not matched to a gene: 6. The CDR3 covers 14 residues. Germline values: CDR1 KGHSH, CDR2 LQKENI. The CDR3 sequence is CATLNRGRTDTQYF. The CDR3 DNA reads TGTGCCACCCTCAACAGGGGGCGCACAGATACGCAGTATTTT. The variable domain in full, with the rest retrieved from reference TRBV18 and TRBJ2-3, is NAGVMQNPRHLVRRRGQEARLRCSPMKGHSHVYWYRQLPEEGLKFMVYLQKENIIDESGMPKERFSAEFPKEGPSILRIQQVVRGDSAAYFCATLNRGRTDTQYFGPGTRLTVL.

The chain is built from TRBV19 and TRBJ2-1, with D possibly TRBD1 on 6 matching bases. V was shortened by 1 base and J by 7 bases, with 17 bases between the two germline ends. The CDR3 is made up of 16 amino acids. Germline loops: CDR1 LNHDA, CDR2 SQIVND (reference sequence). This CDR3 reads CASSIVVRGPRNEQFF. In DNA, the CDR3 is TGTGCCAGTAGTATAGTCGTCAGGGGCCCTCGTAATGAGCAGTTCTTC.

This chain uses TRBV19 with TRBJ2-3; possibly TRBD2 for D (6 bases). The CDR3 sequence is 16 residues long. Germline values: CDR1 LNHDA, CDR2 SQIVND (reference sequence). V was pared by 5 bases and J by 2 bases, with 17 bases between. This CDR3 is CASSGRGVDLTDTQYF. The CDR3 nucleotides are TGTGCCAGTAGTGGGCGCGGGGTAGACCTCACAGATACGCAGTATTTT.

The gene calls are TRBV6-6 and TRBJ2-5; weak D call: TRBD2 (6 bases). V was trimmed by 4 bases and J by 1 base, leaving 10 bases between them. The CDR3 is made up of 14 amino acids. Looked up from germline, CDR1 is MNHNY and CDR2 is SVGAGI (reference sequence). CDR3 sequence reads: CASSLGGTQETQYF. CDR3 nucleotides: TGTGCCAGCAGTTTGGGCGGGACCCAAGAGACCCAGTACTTC.

The V gene is TRBV6-6, the J gene TRBJ2-3; D ambiguous. The germline gives CDR1 MNHNY, CDR2 SVGAGI (reference sequence). Trimming pared 5 bases from V and 8 bases from J, leaving 8 bases between. The CDR3 spans 11 residues. For the CDR3, the DNA is TGTGCCAGCAGTCCCCTGAGTACGCAGTATTTT. This sequence encodes CASSPLSTQYF.